The 27 T cell receptor beta chains below come from one sample, sequenced in a study of radiotherapy plus CTLA-4 blockade in lung cancer. The repertoire was sequenced with immunoSEQ multiplex PCR; TCRdb's copy has only in-frame clones and lacks some. The data show 26,000 or so clones, about four fifths seen once. This material consisted of peripheral blood, taken from a patient treated with radiotherapy plus ipilimumab. These receptors originate from a human donor with non-small cell lung cancer that progressed on radiotherapy plus ipilimumab.

Regarding this clone: Distinct nucleotide sequences in the sample also encode this CDR3. This chain uses TRBV11-2 with TRBJ2-3, with unresolved D. The CDR3 is 15 amino acids. Per germline, CDR1 SGHAT and CDR2 FQNNGV. V lost 5 bases and J lost 0, with 12 bases in between. Here the CDR3 DNA reads TGTGCCAGCAGCGTGGATCTCCTTAGCACAGATACGCAGTATTTT. Protein sequence: CASSVDLLSTDTQYF.

The chain has TRBV10-3 and TRBJ2-1; the match to TRBD2 covers 11 bases. The CDR3 consists of 15 residues. The V gene end was trimmed by 3 bases and the J gene end by 7 bases; junction bases not matched to a gene: 5. Germline lookup yields CDR1 ENHRY and CDR2 SYGVKD. The CDR3 DNA reads TGTGCCATCAGTGATCGGAGGACTAGCGGGAATGAGCAGTTCTTC. Protein sequence: CAISDRRTSGNEQFF.

The chain recombines TRBV5-4 with TRBJ2-1; TRBD2 is a possible D gene (6 bases). The germline V and J ends were trimmed by 4 bases and 5 bases, with 16 bases remaining between them. CDR1 and CDR2 from the germline V gene are SGHNT and YYREEE (reference sequence). The CDR3 loop spans 15 amino acids. The CDR3, as DNA: TGTGCCAGCAGCGTGACCGGGAGAAGTGACAATGAGCAGTTCTTC. Residues: CASSVTGRSDNEQFF.

The chain's CDR3 is CASRRQGYSYEQYF. CDR3 sequence (DNA): TGTGCCAGCAGGCGACAGGGGTACTCCTACGAGCAGTACTTC. V usage is TRBV28 and J usage is TRBJ2-7, with 8 positions matching TRBD1. With 6 bases clipped from V and 0 bases from J, the junction kept 4 bases outside the gene matches. Germline V gives CDR1 MDHEN, CDR2 SYDVKM. The CDR3 sequence is 14 residues long.

The chain combines TRBV18 with TRBJ2-1; unclear D gene. The germline gives CDR1 KGHSH, CDR2 LQKENI. The CDR3 length is 14 residues. Trimming pared 2 bases from V and 7 bases from J, leaving 12 bases between. CDR3 sequence (DNA): TGTGCCAGCTCACCAATCCTAAGCAAGAATGAGCAGTTCTTC. Translated, it gives CASSPILSKNEQFF.

The rearrangement joins TRBV7-8 to TRBJ2-1; perhaps TRBD2 as D (6 bases). In germline, CDR1 is SGHVS, CDR2 FQNEAQ. The CDR3 loop spans 15 amino acids. V dropped 4 bases and J dropped 7 bases, with 17 bases sitting between them. Written as DNA, the CDR3 is TGTGCCAGCAGCTATGCGGGAAGGGGCGGGAATGAGCAGTTCTTC. Translation: CASSYAGRGGNEQFF. The full variable domain, completed using reference TRBV7-8 and TRBJ2-1, is GAGVSQSPRYKVAKRGQDVALRCDPISGHVSLFWYQQALGQGPEFLTYFQNEAQLDKSGLPSDRFFAERPEGSVSTLKIQRTQQEDSAVYLCASSYAGRGGNEQFFGPGTRLTVL.

V usage is TRBV7-2 and J usage is TRBJ1-6; D is unresolved. This CDR3 contains 16 residues. Between the trimmed V and J ends, which lost 2 bases and 10 bases, there was a span of 18 bases. The germline V gene encodes CDR1 SGHTA and CDR2 FQGNSA. The CDR3 nucleotides are TGTGCCAGCAGCTTAAGAGATCCGGTGGCTCTATCACCCCTCCACTTT. It is translated as CASSLRDPVALSPLHF.

V is TRBV11-3 and J is TRBJ2-1; no firm D call. The germline V gene encodes CDR1 SGHNT and CDR2 YENEEA. The CDR3 spans 14 residues. Trimming removed 2 bases from V and 7 bases from J, with 12 bases in between. The DNA of the CDR3 is TGTGCCAGCAGCTTACAGGCTGGTACTAATGAGCAGTTCTTC. This encodes CASSLQAGTNEQFF.

The V and J genes are TRBV5-1 and TRBJ2-3; either TRBD1 or TRBD2 may supply D (5 bases each). CDR1 is SGHRS, CDR2 YFSETQ, per germline. Trimming stripped 0 bases from V and 1 base from J, with 12 bases between. The CDR3 sequence is 16 residues long. The CDR3, as DNA: TGCGCCAGCAGCTTGGCAGGGAGAGGGCGCACAGATACGCAGTATTTT. Translation: CASSLAGRGRTDTQYF.

CDR3 sequence (DNA): TGTGCCAGCAGCTTGGTTCAGGGGGCGGAGACCCAGTACTTC. This gives the protein CASSLVQGAETQYF. This chain uses TRBV5-4 with TRBJ2-5, with TRBD1 matching over 8 bases. Germline-derived CDR1 and CDR2 are SGHNT and YYREEE (reference sequence). There are 14 residues in the CDR3. With 0 bases clipped from V and 5 bases from J, the junction kept 3 bases outside the gene matches.

This chain's CDR3 is CASSSSTGGLTEAFF. For the CDR3, the DNA is TGTGCCAGCAGCTCATCGACAGGGGGTCTAACTGAAGCTTTCTTT. V usage is TRBV9 and J usage is TRBJ1-1; 9 nucleotides align to TRBD1. The CDR3 sequence is 15 residues long. Germline CDR1 and CDR2: SGDLS and YYNGEE. Germline trimming cut 4 bases from V and 5 bases from J; bases unmatched to any gene: 9.

The CDR3 is CASSQVWKTKNIQYF. CDR3 bases: TGCGCCAGCAGCCAAGTGTGGAAAACCAAAAACATTCAGTACTTC. V and J are TRBV4-1 and TRBJ2-4; D gene uncertain. The V gene's germline CDR1 is MGHRA and CDR2 YSYEKL. Trimming removed 1 base at V and 2 bases at J, with 9 bases between. The CDR3 is made up of 15 amino acids.

The rearrangement joins TRBV2 to TRBJ2-7; D is perhaps TRBD1 (6 bases). The V end lost 3 bases, the J end lost 5 bases, and 14 bases lay between the germline ends. Germline values: CDR1 SNHLY, CDR2 FYNNEI. The CDR3 is made up of 14 amino acids. CDR3 sequence: CASSEHRVYNEQYF. DNA of the CDR3: TGTGCCAGCAGTGAGCACAGGGTTTACAACGAGCAGTACTTC.

The genes are TRBV19 and TRBJ2-3; 16 positions agree with TRBD2. Per the germline V gene, CDR1 is LNHDA and CDR2 is SQIVND (reference sequence). V lost 3 bases and J lost 2; bases outside the gene matches: 8. The CDR3 is made up of 19 amino acids. For the CDR3, the DNA is TGTGCCAGTAGTATCCTCGGGACTAGCGGGGGGGGTTTCACAGATACGCAGTATTTT. It specifies CASSILGTSGGGFTDTQYF.

The rearrangement joins TRBV2 to TRBJ2-1; TRBD2 is a possible D gene (7 bases). Per germline, CDR1 SNHLY and CDR2 FYNNEI. Trimming took off 7 bases at V and 3 bases at J, with 19 bases between the two ends. CDR3 length: 16 amino acids. The CDR3 sequence is CASTPARGGNYNEQFF. CDR3 in DNA: TGTGCCAGCACCCCGGCCCGCGGGGGCAACTACAATGAGCAGTTCTTC.

This clone was detected only a few times. J is TRBJ2-7 and V is TRBV2, with TRBD2 identical over 9 bases. Germline CDR1 is SNHLY and CDR2 is FYNNEI. The CDR3 spans 15 residues. Trimming removed 5 bases from V and 7 bases from J; junction bases left unmatched: 12. CDR3: CASSLSVAGAGEQYF. The CDR3 coding sequence is TGTGCCAGCAGTCTTTCGGTAGCGGGAGCAGGGGAGCAGTACTTC.

V usage is TRBV15 and J usage is TRBJ2-5; the D is unclear. The length of the CDR3 is 13 residues. V was pared by 5 bases and J by 5 bases, with 12 bases between. From germline, CDR1 is LNHNV and CDR2 YYDKDF (reference sequence). The CDR3, as DNA: TGTGCCACCAGCCTCCTCCGGCAGGAGACCCAGTACTTC. This codes for CATSLLRQETQYF.

The chain is built from TRBV29-1 and TRBJ2-1; 8 positions match TRBD1. This CDR3 region has 14 residues. V shed 5 bases and J 7 bases; nucleotides not matched to a gene: 10. Germline CDR1 and CDR2: SQVTM and ANQGSEA. The CDR3 protein is CSVWFGRTGNEQFF. CDR3 nucleotides: TGCAGCGTTTGGTTCGGACGGACAGGGAATGAGCAGTTCTTC.

The chain links TRBV4-1 to TRBJ1-6; possibly TRBD1 for D (6 bases). This CDR3 is built from 15 residues. V lost 2 bases and J 9 bases, leaving 14 bases between the germline ends. Germline-derived CDR1 and CDR2 are MGHRA and YSYEKL. CDR3 bases: TGCGCCAGCAGCCAACCATACAGCAGGGGTTCACCCCTCCACTTT. Amino acids: CASSQPYSRGSPLHF.

The chain uses TRBV7-8 and TRBJ2-5; D is unclear. There are 15 residues in the CDR3. CDR1 is SGHVS and CDR2 is FQNEAQ in the germline V gene. The V gene lost 1 base and the J gene lost 5 bases, with 14 bases spanning the gap. The CDR3 DNA reads TGTGCCAGCAGCTTAGAGGGCTTCTTAGGGGAGACCCAGTACTTC. Its protein is CASSLEGFLGETQYF.

The chain carries TRBV7-2 and TRBJ2-2; D is uncertain. The V and J ends lost 5 bases and 8 bases respectively, with 12 bases between them. The germline V gene encodes CDR1 SGHTA and CDR2 FQGNSA. The CDR3 spans 13 residues. CDR3 sequence reads: CASSTRDAGELFF. The CDR3 DNA follows: TGTGCCAGCAGCACCAGAGACGCTGGGGAGCTGTTTTTT.

This clone was seen a single time. The chain links TRBV7-9 to TRBJ1-3; no firm D call. CDR1 is SEHNR, CDR2 FQNEAQ, per germline (reference sequence). Trimming cost V 4 bases and J 2 bases, with 12 bases left between them. This CDR3 contains 15 residues. The CDR3 DNA reads as TGTGCCAGCAGCTCCAGGACCGGTCCTGGAAACACCATATATTTT. Its protein is CASSSRTGPGNTIYF. Together with reference TRBV7-9 and TRBJ1-3, the CDR3 gives the full variable domain: DTGVSQNPRHKITKRGQNVTFRCDPISEHNRLYWYRQTLGQGPEFLTYFQNEAQLEKSRLLSDRFSAERPKGSFSTLEIQRTEQGDSAMYLCASSSRTGPGNTIYFGEGSWLTVV.

This sequence joins TRBV7-9 and TRBJ1-1, with D tentatively TRBD1 (6 bases). V was cut by 1 base and J by 5 bases, with 17 bases left in between. Per germline, CDR1 SEHNR and CDR2 FQNEAQ (reference sequence). The length of the CDR3 is 16 residues. CDR3 region: CASSLGLGGLVTEAFF. The CDR3 DNA follows: TGTGCCAGCAGCTTAGGGCTGGGGGGCCTAGTGACTGAAGCTTTCTTT.

The chain is built from TRBV7-9 and TRBJ2-7; 8 positions agree with TRBD1. Germline V CDR1 and CDR2: SEHNR, FQNEAQ (reference sequence). Trimming removed 5 bases from V and 3 bases from J; junction bases left unmatched: 9. The CDR3 spans 15 residues. CDR3 residues: CASSPGTGLLYEQYF. The CDR3 DNA sequence: TGTGCCAGCAGCCCAGGGACAGGACTACTCTACGAGCAGTACTTC.

V and J are TRBV5-1 and TRBJ2-7, with 10 bases matching TRBD2. V lost 0 bases and J lost 7; bases outside the gene matches: 19. Per germline, CDR1 SGHRS and CDR2 YFSETQ. CDR3 length: 19 residues. The CDR3 nucleotides read TGCGCCAGCAGCTTGGCTCCGGGACCAGCGGGAGGGCCCAATAGGGAGCAGTACTTC. It specifies CASSLAPGPAGGPNREQYF.

The CDR3 DNA reads as TGTGCCAGCAGTTCGTATACCGGGACAGCCTCCTACGAGCAGTACTTC. Its translation is CASSSYTGTASYEQYF. J is TRBJ2-7 and V is TRBV6-6; 7 bases are shared with TRBD1. Germline CDR1 MNHNY, CDR2 SVGAGI (reference sequence). This CDR3 region has 16 residues. V gave up 4 bases and J gave up 0 bases; unmatched junction bases: 9.

This rearrangement joins TRBV6-6 to TRBJ2-1; perhaps TRBD1 as D (5 bases). Germline V gene sequence: CDR1 MNHNY, CDR2 SVGAGI (reference sequence). Trimming took off 9 bases at V and 2 bases at J, with 14 bases between the two ends. The CDR3 covers 14 residues. Here the CDR3 reads CASRADSAYNEQFF. The CDR3 DNA reads as TGTGCCAGTAGGGCTGACAGCGCCTACAATGAGCAGTTCTTC.